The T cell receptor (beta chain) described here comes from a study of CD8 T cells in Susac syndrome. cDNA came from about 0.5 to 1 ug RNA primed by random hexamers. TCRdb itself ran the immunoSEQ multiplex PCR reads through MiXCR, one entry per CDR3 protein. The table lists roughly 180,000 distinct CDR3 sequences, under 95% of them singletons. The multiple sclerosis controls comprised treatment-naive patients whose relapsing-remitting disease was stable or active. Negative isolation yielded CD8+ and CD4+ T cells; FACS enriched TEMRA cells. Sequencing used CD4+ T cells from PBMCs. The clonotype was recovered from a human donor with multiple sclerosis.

The CDR3 bases are TGTGCCAGCAGTTTAAAGGGGGGCGCCGCCTACGAGCAGTACTTC. Translation gives CASSLKGGAAYEQYF. This sequence joins TRBV27 and TRBJ2-7, with D perhaps assigned TRBD1 or TRBD2 (6 bases each). The germline CDR1 and CDR2 sequences are MNHEY and SMNVEV (reference sequence). Trimming shortened V by 2 bases and J by 2 bases, and 13 bases separated the two germline ends. The CDR3 is 15 amino acids.